The 18 T cell receptor beta chains reported below all come from one sample, sequenced in a study of blood T cell repertoires in COVID-19. Libraries were prepared by immunoSEQ multiplex PCR; TCRdb keeps only in-frame clonotypes and omits some of them. The sample has 100,000 to 150,000 clones; over 60% are singletons. The sequencing input was peripheral blood. The origin of the receptors is a woman aged 70-85 years with acute or convalescent COVID-19.

The rearrangement links TRBV15 to TRBJ1-4; 7 bases map to TRBD1. The CDR3 contains 14 residues. Trimming removed 1 base from V and 7 bases from J; junction bases left unmatched: 3. CDR1 LNHNV and CDR2 YYDKDF come from the germline V gene (reference sequence). The CDR3 here is CATSRGTGAEKLFF. The DNA for the CDR3 is TGTGCCACCAGCAGAGGTACAGGGGCTGAAAAACTGTTTTTT.

The V and J genes are TRBV7-2 and TRBJ2-1; 11 nucleotides align to TRBD2. The CDR3 totals 17 residues. Trimming cost V 5 bases and J 1 base; bases outside gene matches: 7. Germline loops: CDR1 SGHTA, CDR2 FQGNSA. The CDR3 region is CASSRGLAGGSYNEQFF. The CDR3 DNA reads as TGTGCCAGCAGCCGCGGCCTAGCGGGGGGATCCTACAATGAGCAGTTCTTC.

This clone was recorded once. J is TRBJ1-2 and V is TRBV19, with 7 bases matching TRBD1. Trimming removed 4 bases from V and 7 bases from J; junction bases left unmatched: 3. The CDR3 length is 12 residues. Per germline, CDR1 LNHDA and CDR2 SQIVND (reference sequence). CDR3 loop: CASSRQGGGYTF. CDR3 DNA: TGTGCCAGTAGTAGACAGGGCGGTGGCTACACCTTC.

The rearrangement links TRBV7-8 to TRBJ2-1, with D possibly TRBD2 on 6 matching bases. This CDR3 comprises 15 residues. V was clipped by 2 bases and J by 0 bases, with 8 bases between them. Germline V CDR1 and CDR2: SGHVS, FQNEAQ. CDR3 sequence: CASSLIADSYNEQFF. CDR3 sequence (DNA): TGTGCCAGCAGCTTAATAGCGGACTCCTACAATGAGCAGTTCTTC.

The gene calls are TRBV7-9 and TRBJ1-2, with 9 nucleotides matching TRBD1. Germline CDR1 is SEHNR and CDR2 is FQNEAQ (reference sequence). The junction had 12 bases not matched to a gene; V was cut back by 5 bases and J by 5 bases. The CDR3 extends over 16 amino acids. In nucleotides, the CDR3 is TGTGCCAGCAGCCCTCCAGTACAGGGGGCGACTTATGGCTACACCTTC. This codes for CASSPPVQGATYGYTF. Looking up the rest from reference TRBV7-9 and TRBJ1-2 gives the full variable domain: DTGVSQNPRHKITKRGQNVTFRCDPISEHNRLYWYRQTLGQGPEFLTYFQNEAQLEKSRLLSDRFSAERPKGSFSTLEIQRTEQGDSAMYLCASSPPVQGATYGYTFGSGTRLTVV.

The rearrangement uses TRBV6-5 and TRBJ1-1; the D gene is possibly TRBD1 (6 bases). Per the germline V gene, CDR1 is MNHEY and CDR2 is SVGAGI. The ends were cut back, 2 bases at V and 8 bases at J, with 9 bases in the middle. This CDR3 spans 12 amino acids. CDR3 loop: CASSYRGAEAFF. The DNA of the CDR3 is TGTGCCAGCAGTTACCGGGGGGCGGAAGCTTTCTTT.

The chain links TRBV29-1 to TRBJ1-5; D is possibly TRBD1 (6 bases). V lost 4 bases to trimming and J lost 5 bases, with 12 bases between them. Germline V lookup: CDR1 SQVTM, CDR2 ANQGSEA. This CDR3 has 13 amino acids. The CDR3 sequence is CSVAGTTDQPQHF. CDR3 DNA: TGCAGCGTTGCCGGGACAACCGATCAGCCCCAGCATTTT.

The chain is built from TRBV12-3 or TRBV12-4 and TRBJ2-1, with D perhaps matching TRBD1 (6 bases). This CDR3 is 12 amino acids long. Trimming left V 4 bases short and J 8 bases short, with 9 bases between. In nucleotides, the CDR3 is TGTGCCAGCAGTTCACAGGGACATGAGCAGTTCTTC. Protein sequence: CASSSQGHEQFF.

V gene TRBV19 combines with J gene TRBJ2-5, with 8 bases identical to TRBD1. Germline V gene data show CDR1 as LNHDA and CDR2 as SQIVND (reference sequence). Losses at the gene ends were 4 bases for V and 2 bases for J; bases not matched to a gene: 6. CDR3 length: 15 residues. For the CDR3, the DNA is TGTGCCAGTAGTAAAAGGACAGGGCCGCAAGAGACCCAGTACTTC. This translates into CASSKRTGPQETQYF.

CDR3 sequence (DNA): TGTGCCAGCAGCGGGGTAGCGGGGTTAAACTCGCAGTATTTT. This sequence encodes CASSGVAGLNSQYF. V and J are TRBV9 and TRBJ2-3, with 8 bases fitting TRBD2. Germline lookup yields CDR1 SGDLS and CDR2 YYNGEE. The CDR3 totals 14 residues. Germline trimming cut 3 bases from V and 10 bases from J; bases unmatched to any gene: 10.

The gene calls are TRBV7-8 and TRBJ1-2, with TRBD1 identical over 7 bases. This CDR3 has 14 amino acids. Germline V gives CDR1 SGHVS, CDR2 FQNEAQ. Trimming at V came to 1 base and at J to 7 bases, leaving 6 bases not matched to a gene. The CDR3 sequence: CASSLGSYRGGYTF. The CDR3 nucleotides read TGTGCCAGCAGCTTAGGGAGTTACAGGGGTGGCTACACCTTC. Combining the CDR3 with reference TRBV7-8 and TRBJ1-2 gives the whole variable domain GAGVSQSPRYKVAKRGQDVALRCDPISGHVSLFWYQQALGQGPEFLTYFQNEAQLDKSGLPSDRFFAERPEGSVSTLKIQRTQQEDSAVYLCASSLGSYRGGYTFGSGTRLTVV.

The chain has TRBV2 and TRBJ2-5; 7 bases are shared with TRBD1. Trimming at V came to 4 bases and at J to 1 base, leaving 3 bases not matched to a gene. The length of the CDR3 is 14 residues. Germline lookup yields CDR1 SNHLY and CDR2 FYNNEI. The CDR3 loop reads CASSGWTGQETQYF. The DNA of the CDR3 is TGTGCCAGCAGTGGTTGGACAGGCCAAGAGACCCAGTACTTC.

This chain uses TRBV5-1 with TRBJ2-5; 8 bases map to TRBD1. Unmatched junction bases numbered 6, after V lost 4 bases and J lost 1 base. The germline CDR1 and CDR2 sequences are SGHRS and YFSETQ. The CDR3 consists of 15 residues. The CDR3 nucleotides are TGCGCCAGCAGCCTAAGGGGACAGGCCCAAGAGACCCAGTACTTC. Translating gives CASSLRGQAQETQYF.

This clone qualifies as medium-sized. The rearrangement joins TRBV4-1 to TRBJ2-2, with D maybe TRBD2 (5 bases). This CDR3 is built from 16 residues. Trimming stripped 3 bases from V and 7 bases from J, with 18 bases between. Germline V gene data show CDR1 as MGHRA and CDR2 as YSYEKL. The CDR3 sequence: CASSHVAGGRGGELFF. In nucleotides, the CDR3 is TGCGCCAGCAGCCACGTGGCGGGTGGTAGAGGCGGGGAGCTGTTTTTT.

The chain carries TRBV7-2 and TRBJ1-6; the D gene is possibly TRBD1 (5 bases). V dropped 1 base and J dropped 7 bases, with 11 bases sitting between them. Germline V gene sequence: CDR1 SGHTA, CDR2 FQGNSA. This CDR3 is built from 15 residues. For the CDR3, the DNA is TGTGCCAGCAGCTTAGGGCAGGGTGTGAATTCACCCCTCCACTTT. Its translation is CASSLGQGVNSPLHF.

This clone appeared many times. The chain joins TRBV6-1 to TRBJ1-4, with D unclear. Germline CDR1 reads MNHNS; CDR2 reads SASEGT. This CDR3 is 14 amino acids long. The germline V and J ends were trimmed by 3 bases and 2 bases, with 7 bases remaining between them. The CDR3 protein is CASSEEGTNEKLFF. CDR3 nucleotides: TGTGCCAGCAGTGAGGAGGGCACTAATGAAAAACTGTTTTTT.

The rearrangement uses TRBV7-6 and TRBJ2-5, with 13 bases identical to TRBD2. The V gene end was trimmed by 2 bases and the J gene end by 5 bases; junction bases not matched to a gene: 5. The CDR3 has 16 residues. CDR1 is SGHVS, CDR2 FNYEAQ, per germline. The CDR3 loop is CASSLTSGGAMETQYF. The DNA for the CDR3 is TGTGCCAGCAGCTTAACTAGCGGGGGGGCGATGGAGACCCAGTACTTC.

The chain recombines TRBV11-3 with TRBJ1-1, with D possibly matching TRBD1 (6 bases). Trimming cost V 2 bases and J 0 bases, with 7 bases left between them. Per the germline V gene, CDR1 is SGHNT and CDR2 is YENEEA. This CDR3 spans 14 amino acids. Here the CDR3 DNA reads TGTGCCAGCAGCTTACAGGGGATGAACACTGAAGCTTTCTTT. Protein sequence: CASSLQGMNTEAFF.